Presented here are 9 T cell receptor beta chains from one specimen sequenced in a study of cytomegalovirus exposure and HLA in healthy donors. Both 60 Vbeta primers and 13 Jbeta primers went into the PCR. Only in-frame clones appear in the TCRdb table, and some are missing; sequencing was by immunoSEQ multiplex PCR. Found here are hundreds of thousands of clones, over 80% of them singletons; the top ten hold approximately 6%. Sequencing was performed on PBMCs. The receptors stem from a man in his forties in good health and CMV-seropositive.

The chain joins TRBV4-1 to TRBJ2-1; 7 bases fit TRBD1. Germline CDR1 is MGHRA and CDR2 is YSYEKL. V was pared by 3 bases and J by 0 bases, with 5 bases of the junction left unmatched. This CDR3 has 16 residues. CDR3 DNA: TGCGCCAGCAGCCAGCAGACAGGGACCTCCTACAATGAGCAGTTCTTC. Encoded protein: CASSQQTGTSYNEQFF.

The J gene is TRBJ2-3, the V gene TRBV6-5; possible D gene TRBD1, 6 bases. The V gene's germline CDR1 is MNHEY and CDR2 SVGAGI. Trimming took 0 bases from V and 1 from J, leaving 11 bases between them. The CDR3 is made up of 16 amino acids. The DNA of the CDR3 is TGTGCCAGCAGTTACTCGAGCAGGGGAGGCACAGATACGCAGTATTTT. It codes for CASSYSSRGGTDTQYF.

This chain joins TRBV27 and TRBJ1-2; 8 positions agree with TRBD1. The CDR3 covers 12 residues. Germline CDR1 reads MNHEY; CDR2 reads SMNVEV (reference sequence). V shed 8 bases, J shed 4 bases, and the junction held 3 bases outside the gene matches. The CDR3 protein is CASGQGSYGYTF. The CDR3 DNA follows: TGTGCCAGCGGACAGGGTTCCTATGGCTACACCTTC.

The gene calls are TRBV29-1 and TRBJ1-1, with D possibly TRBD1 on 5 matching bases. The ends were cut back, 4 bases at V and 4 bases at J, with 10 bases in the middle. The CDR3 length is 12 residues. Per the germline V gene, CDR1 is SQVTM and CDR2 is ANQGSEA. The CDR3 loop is CSVGQGTTEAFF. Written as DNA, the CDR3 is TGCAGCGTTGGTCAGGGAACCACTGAAGCTTTCTTT.

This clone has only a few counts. CDR3 region: CASSALGGEETQYF. The CDR3 nucleotides are TGTGCCAGCAGCGCCCTAGGGGGGGAAGAGACCCAGTACTTC. The rearrangement joins TRBV9 to TRBJ2-5, with a tentative D call TRBD2 (7 bases). This CDR3 spans 14 amino acids. Germline V CDR1 and CDR2: SGDLS, YYNGEE. The V end was cut by 3 bases, the J end by 3 bases, with 12 bases between.

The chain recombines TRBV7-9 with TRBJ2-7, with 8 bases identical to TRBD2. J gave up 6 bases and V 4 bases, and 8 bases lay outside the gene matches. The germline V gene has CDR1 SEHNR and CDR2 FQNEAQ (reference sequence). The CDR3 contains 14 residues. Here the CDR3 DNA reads TGTGCCAGCAGCTCCGGGCGGGAGGTGGGCGAGCAGTACGTC. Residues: CASSSGREVGEQYV.

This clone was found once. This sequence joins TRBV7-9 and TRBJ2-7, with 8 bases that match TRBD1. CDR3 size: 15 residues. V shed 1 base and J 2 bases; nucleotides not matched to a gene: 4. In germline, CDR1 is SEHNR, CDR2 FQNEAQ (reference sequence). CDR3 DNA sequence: TGTGCCAGCAGCTTAGGGACAGGGTTAACCTACGAGCAGTACGTC. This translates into CASSLGTGLTYEQYV.

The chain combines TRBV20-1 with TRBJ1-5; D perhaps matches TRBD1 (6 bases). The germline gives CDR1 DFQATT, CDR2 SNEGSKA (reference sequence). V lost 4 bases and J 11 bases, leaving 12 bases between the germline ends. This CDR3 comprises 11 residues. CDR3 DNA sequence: TGCAGTGCTACCACAGGGAAGGCCCAGCATTTT. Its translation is CSATTGKAQHF.

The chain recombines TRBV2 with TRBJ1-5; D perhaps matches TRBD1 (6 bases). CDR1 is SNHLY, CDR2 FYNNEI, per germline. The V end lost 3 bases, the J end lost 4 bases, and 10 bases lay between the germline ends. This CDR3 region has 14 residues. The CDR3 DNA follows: TGTGCCAGCAGTGACCGGGGGGCTAATCAGCCCCAGCATTTT. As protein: CASSDRGANQPQHF. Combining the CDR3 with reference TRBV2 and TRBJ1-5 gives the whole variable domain EPEVTQTPSHQVTQMGQEVILRCVPISNHLYFYWYRQILGQKVEFLVSFYNNEISEKSEIFDDQFSVERPDGSNFTLKIRSTKLEDSAMYFCASSDRGANQPQHFGDGTRLSIL.